This T cell receptor beta chain derives from a study of cytomegalovirus exposure and HLA in healthy donors. Whole-study results and caveats: As was reported, the classifier diagnosed cytomegalovirus status with high specificity and sensitivity. Some highly shared sequence variants likely arose as a pipeline artifact. As immune exposure information, only CMV serostatus was available.

A multiplex PCR was run with 60 Vbeta primers and 13 Jbeta primers. TCRdb keeps only in-frame clones here, not all; method: immunoSEQ multiplex PCR. This table lists tens of thousands of clones. Comment on this clone: The antigen is unknown.

Germline loops: CDR1 LNHNV, CDR2 YYDKDF (reference sequence). The junction had 6 bases not matched to a gene; V was cut back by 5 bases and J by 8 bases. The CDR3 runs to 13 residues. The chain uses TRBV15 and TRBJ2-1, with 7 nucleotides matching TRBD2. Input material: PBMCs. The TCR was taken from a woman aged 30 to 39 in good health and CMV-seronegative. CDR3 protein: CATSGLEPDEQFF. Written as DNA, the CDR3 is TGTGCCACCAGCGGACTAGAACCGGATGAGCAGTTCTTC.